The rows below give T cell receptor beta chains drawn from one sample of a study of response to subunit inactivated influenza vaccine. TCRdb reanalysed the RT-PCR reads using MiXCR and keeps one entry per CDR3 protein. The repertoire holds hundreds of thousands of distinct CDR3 sequences, with approximately 11% as singletons. The sample also formed part of further work on T cells expressing NK-cell markers.

Material: PBMCs from blood, obtained on the day of vaccination. Source of these receptors: a man between 50 and 59 years old who received an inactivated influenza vaccine. The CDR3 runs from the conserved cysteine through the conserved F or W. The D gene is left open where the match is weak. Clone size appears in some rows only: once, few, many, or a class for an expanded clone.

v_gene	j_gene	abundance	d_gene	CDR3aa	CDR3nt
TRBV28	TRBJ2-1	few	NA	CASSIREQFF	TGTGCCAGCAGTATCCGTGAGCAGTTCTTC
TRBV5-1	TRBJ1-4	few	NA	CASSPAPADEKLFF	TGCGCCAGCAGCCCCGCACCCGCGGATGAAAAACTGTTTTTT
TRBV3-1	TRBJ1-2	NA	NA	CASSQVVDYGYTF	TGTGCCAGCAGCCAAGTGGTGGACTATGGCTACACCTTC
TRBV5-1	TRBJ2-5	few	TRBD2	CASSLEGLADTQETQYF	TGCGCCAGCAGCTTGGAAGGCCTAGCGGATACTCAAGAGACCCAGTACTTC
TRBV10-3	TRBJ2-1	NA	TRBD2	CAIAERESYNEQFF	TGTGCCATCGCGGAGCGGGAGTCCTACAATGAGCAGTTCTTC
TRBV6-1	TRBJ2-7	NA	TRBD2	CASSRAGAYEQYF	TGTGCCAGCAGCCGGGCGGGGGCCTACGAGCAGTACTTC
TRBV15	TRBJ2-2	NA	NA	CATSRGRAANTGELFF	TGTGCCACCAGCAGAGGACGAGCGGCGAACACCGGGGAGCTGTTTTTT
TRBV7-8	TRBJ1-5	NA	NA	CASSLGRGGPRHF	TGTGCCAGCAGCTTAGGCAGGGGTGGGCCCCGGCATTTT
TRBV30	TRBJ2-5	NA	NA	CAWSVQGGEGTQYF	TGTGCCTGGAGTGTACAGGGAGGCGAAGGAACCCAGTACTTC
TRBV20-1	TRBJ2-1	few	NA	CSARPGLGTSEQFF	TGCAGTGCTAGACCGGGTCTTGGTACTAGTGAGCAGTTCTTC
TRBV7-6	TRBJ2-2	few	NA	CASSPRMNTGELFF	TGTGCCAGCAGCCCGCGTATGAACACCGGGGAGCTGTTTTTT
TRBV7-2	TRBJ2-7	NA	NA	CASSSQGREQYF	TGTGCCAGCAGCTCCCAGGGGAGGGAGCAGTACTTC
TRBV6-5	TRBJ1-2	NA	NA	CASSYSILGAAIYGYTF	TGTGCCAGCAGTTACTCAATCCTAGGGGCGGCTATCTATGGCTACACCTTC
TRBV7-9	TRBJ2-7	NA	TRBD1	CASSPDRRAYEQYF	TGTGCCAGCAGCCCGGACAGGAGAGCCTACGAGCAGTACTTC
TRBV5-1	TRBJ1-2	many	NA	CASSIGWEGNYGYTF	TGCGCCAGCAGCATAGGCTGGGAGGGAAACTATGGCTACACCTTC
TRBV28	TRBJ2-7	few	TRBD1	CAIQGQGIGNEQYF	TGTGCCATCCAAGGACAGGGAATTGGTAACGAGCAGTACTTC
TRBV28	TRBJ1-5	many	NA	CASSLLMRLSNQPQHF	TGTGCCAGCAGTTTATTGATGAGGTTGAGCAATCAGCCCCAGCATTTT
TRBV19	TRBJ1-5	NA	NA	CASSILNQPQHF	TGTGCCAGTAGTATTTTGAATCAGCCCCAGCATTTT
TRBV7-2	TRBJ2-7	few	TRBD2	CASSSSGASYEQYF	TGTGCCAGCAGTTCTAGCGGGGCCAGTTACGAGCAGTACTTC
TRBV4-3	TRBJ2-3	few	TRBD2	CASSQGSGGARDTQYF	TGCGCCAGCAGCCAGGGTAGCGGGGGGGCGAGGGATACGCAGTATTTT
TRBV4-3	TRBJ2-7	NA	TRBD2	CASSSSAGTSGSSYEQYF	TGCGCCAGCAGCTCATCAGCCGGGACTAGCGGGAGCTCCTACGAGCAGTACTTC
TRBV7-9	TRBJ2-4	many	NA	CASSLDRENIQYF	TGTGCCAGCAGCTTAGACAGGGAAAACATTCAGTACTTC
TRBV7-8	TRBJ2-5	NA	TRBD2	CASSARIAGALETQYF	TGTGCCAGCAGCGCCCGCATAGCGGGAGCCCTGGAGACCCAGTACTTC
TRBV7-9	TRBJ2-7	many	NA	CASSASPYEQYF	TGTGCCAGCAGCGCATCACCCTACGAGCAGTACTTC
TRBV4-3	TRBJ2-5	NA	NA	CASSQLAGSVFQYF	TGCGCCAGCAGCCAATTGGCAGGGTCGGTATTTCAGTACTTC
TRBV9	TRBJ2-3	NA	TRBD2	CASSVVAGGRDPDTQYF	TGTGCCAGCAGCGTAGTCGCGGGAGGAAGGGATCCAGATACGCAGTATTTT
TRBV3-1	TRBJ2-7	NA	TRBD2	CASSGSGSHEQYF	TGTGCCAGCAGCGGAAGCGGGAGCCACGAGCAGTACTTC
TRBV5-1	TRBJ2-3	few	TRBD1	CASSLWGQAYDTQYF	TGCGCCAGCAGCTTGTGGGGACAGGCATATGATACGCAGTATTTT
TRBV9	TRBJ2-1	few	TRBD2	CASSPTGTSGANEQFF	TGTGCCAGCAGCCCAACCGGGACTAGCGGGGCTAATGAGCAGTTCTTC
TRBV9	TRBJ1-1	few	NA	CASSLGQYYTEAFF	TGTGCCAGCAGCCTTGGACAATATTACACTGAAGCTTTCTTT
TRBV27	TRBJ1-3	many	NA	CASSEPGNTIYF	TGTGCCAGCAGTGAACCAGGAAACACCATATATTTT
TRBV9	TRBJ2-5	few	TRBD1	CASSFGTGNQETQYF	TGTGCCAGCAGCTTTGGGACAGGCAACCAAGAGACCCAGTACTTC
TRBV11-2	TRBJ1-5	many	NA	CASSLNRDQPQHF	TGTGCCAGCAGCTTAAACCGCGATCAGCCCCAGCATTTT
TRBV20-1	TRBJ2-7	NA	TRBD2	CSARDRRLASSYEQYF	TGCAGTGCTAGAGATAGGCGACTAGCGAGCTCCTACGAGCAGTACTTC
TRBV6-1	TRBJ2-3	NA	TRBD2	CASSVAGSVDTQYF	TGTGCCAGCAGTGTAGCGGGGAGTGTAGATACGCAGTATTTT
TRBV18	TRBJ2-5	few	NA	CASSPMTGNQETQYF	TGTGCCAGCTCACCAATGACGGGTAACCAAGAGACCCAGTACTTC
TRBV29-1	TRBJ2-7	few	TRBD1	CSGGQGYEQYF	TGCAGCGGCGGACAGGGGTACGAGCAGTACTTC
TRBV6-2/TRBV6-3	TRBJ2-4	many	NA	CASSGTPKNIQYF	TGTGCCAGCTCCGGTACGCCCAAAAACATTCAGTACTTC
TRBV20-1	TRBJ1-6	few	TRBD1	CSAGEAGGNSPLHF	TGCAGTGCTGGGGAGGCAGGGGGTAATTCACCCCTCCACTTT
TRBV7-2	TRBJ2-7	few	NA	CASSLYQLGEQYF	TGTGCCAGCAGCTTATATCAGTTAGGCGAGCAGTACTTC
TRBV7-2	TRBJ2-1	NA	NA	CASSPVIRHEQFF	TGTGCCAGCAGCCCCGTAATCCGGCATGAGCAGTTCTTC
TRBV5-1	TRBJ2-5	NA	NA	CASSQDSFQETQYF	TGCGCCAGCAGCCAGGACAGCTTCCAAGAGACCCAGTACTTC
TRBV6-2/TRBV6-3	TRBJ2-3	few	TRBD2	CASSDGLAGYTDTQYF	TGTGCCAGCAGCGACGGACTAGCGGGGTACACAGATACGCAGTATTTT
TRBV4-3	TRBJ2-3	NA	NA	CASSQGLTSTDTQYF	TGCGCCAGCAGCCAAGGGTTAACTAGCACAGATACGCAGTATTTT
TRBV7-6	TRBJ2-1	many	TRBD2	CASSLAVSGHEQFF	TGTGCCAGCAGCTTAGCCGTTAGCGGGCATGAGCAGTTCTTC
TRBV5-1	TRBJ2-7	few	TRBD1	CASSVMDRGHEQYF	TGCGCCAGCAGCGTCATGGACAGGGGGCACGAGCAGTACTTC
TRBV27	TRBJ2-1	NA	TRBD2	CASRRTSGGALDEQFF	TGTGCCAGCAGAAGGACTAGCGGGGGCGCGTTGGATGAGCAGTTCTTC
TRBV4-2	TRBJ2-4	NA	TRBD1	CASSRNTGENIQYF	TGTGCCAGCAGCCGTAATACAGGGGAAAACATTCAGTACTTC
TRBV5-1	TRBJ2-7	NA	NA	CASSPAAASYEQYF	TGCGCCAGCAGCCCCGCCGCCGCCTCCTACGAGCAGTACTTC
TRBV12-3/TRBV12-4	TRBJ2-7	few	TRBD2	CASSQGLAGTGEQYF	TGTGCCAGCAGCCAGGGACTAGCGGGGACGGGGGAGCAGTACTTC
TRBV7-8	TRBJ1-1	NA	NA	CASSAYRVVTEAFF	TGTGCCAGCAGCGCTTACAGGGTGGTCACTGAAGCTTTCTTT
TRBV12-3/TRBV12-4	TRBJ2-3	NA	NA	CASGAHMLADTQYF	TGTGCCAGCGGCGCCCACATGCTCGCAGATACGCAGTATTTT
TRBV5-1	TRBJ2-1	NA	TRBD2	CASNNRLAGGPNNEQFF	TGCGCCAGCAACAATCGACTAGCGGGAGGGCCGAACAATGAGCAGTTCTTC
TRBV21-1	TRBJ2-7	few	NA	CASSNFSNRGTYEQYF	TGTGCCAGCAGCAATTTTTCGAACAGGGGGACCTACGAGCAGTACTTC
TRBV20-1	TRBJ2-1	NA	NA	CSAGGGRINYNEQFF	TGCAGTGCTGGTGGGGGGCGGATTAATTACAATGAGCAGTTCTTC
TRBV7-2	TRBJ2-3	NA	TRBD2	CASSFRSGGGTDTQYF	TGTGCCAGCAGTTTTCGTAGCGGGGGGGGCACAGATACGCAGTATTTT
TRBV7-6	TRBJ2-1	few	NA	CASSLVLVGLDEQFF	TGTGCCAGCAGCTTAGTACTAGTAGGGCTCGATGAGCAGTTCTTC
TRBV7-9	TRBJ2-7	few	NA	CASSSGAGGRYEQYF	TGTGCCAGCAGCTCTGGGGCAGGGGGGCGGTACGAGCAGTACTTC
TRBV12-3/TRBV12-4	TRBJ2-2	few	NA	CASSDRRINTGELFF	TGTGCCAGCAGCGACAGGAGAATCAACACCGGGGAGCTGTTTTTT
TRBV18	TRBJ1-1	few	NA	CASSKGENTEAFF	TGTGCCAGCTCGAAAGGGGAGAACACTGAAGCTTTCTTT